This TCR beta chain derives from a study of blood T cell repertoires in COVID-19. Study-level information: The United States, Italy and Spain were the sources of the acute and convalescent COVID-19 samples. In each case, the material was cDNA or gDNA derived from T cells, B-cell-depleted T cells, or PBMCs.

The authors' processing: Estimation of nucleated cell counts relied on the amplification of reference gene primers. Sequencing used immunoSEQ multiplex PCR; TCRdb keeps in-frame clones, though not all of them. The V and J calls and clone size come from that table; D and trimming were worked out from the DNA. The sample has 200,000 to 250,000 clones; roughly 85% are singletons. The V and J ends lost 7 bases and 4 bases, in that order; junction bases with no gene match: 19. There are 18 residues in the CDR3. Looked up from germline, CDR1 is MRHNA and CDR2 is SNTAGT. The rearrangement joins TRBV6-4 to TRBJ1-2; 9 nucleotides align to TRBD1. Sequenced sample: peripheral blood. This sequence was found in a man aged 45-65 years with COVID-19, enrolled during active disease. The DNA of the CDR3 is TGTGCCAGCAACAGGGACAGGGAGGAGGAAGGGGTCCGCTATGGCTACACCTTC. As protein: CASNRDREEEGVRYGYTF.